This entry describes one TCR beta chain. This sample was taken from a study of T cells in Graves' hyperthyroidism and ophthalmopathy. Using RNA transcripts as the source, TCR beta CDR3 regions were amplified. The HTBI primer set served for first-round RT-PCR of the TCR CDR3. TCRdb redid the calling of the multiplex PCR reads with MiXCR, one entry per CDR3 protein. Of about 420,000 distinct CDR3 sequences in the sample, 15% to 17% were seen once. Trimming cost V 2 bases and J 3 bases, with 13 bases left between them. The CDR3 totals 15 residues. CDR1 is LGHNT and CDR2 is FRNRAP in the germline V gene. Participants, patients aged 18 to 65, had newly diagnosed hyperthyroidism with a duration under 2 months.

This clonotype was obtained from a woman aged 18-29 years with Graves' hyperthyroidism. The sample consisted of blood. This chain links TRBV12-5 with TRBJ1-1; D ambiguous. For the CDR3, the DNA is TGTGCTAGTGGTTTGTTTCCTAGTTGGGACACTGAAGCTTTCTTT. Amino acids: CASGLFPSWDTEAFF.